The rows below give T cell receptor beta chains drawn from one sample of a study of CD8+ T cells in alopecia areata. Sequenced by immunoSEQ multiplex PCR; TCRdb stores in-frame clones only, minus some. This sample has 150,000 or so clones, with about nine tenths found just once. Sequences were derived from CD8+ T cells sorted from blood, sampled at week 0. The receptors stem from a human donor with alopecia areata. Each CDR3 is given with its conserved first and last residue. A D gene is named only where the DNA matches it firmly. Rows give clone size only sometimes, using once, few, many, or a class for an expanded clone.

clone_size: .; d_call: TRBD1; v_call: TRBV29-1; j_call: TRBJ2-7; cdr3_aa: CSVEDSRDSSYEQYF; cdr3_nt: TGCAGCGTTGAAGATAGCAGGGACAGCTCCTACGAGCAGTACTTC
clone_size: .; d_call: TRBD2; v_call: TRBV6-5; j_call: TRBJ2-1; cdr3_aa: CASSSTSGGNEQFF; cdr3_nt: TGTGCCAGCAGTTCGACTAGCGGGGGCAATGAGCAGTTCTTC
clone_size: once; d_call: TRBD1; v_call: TRBV27; j_call: TRBJ2-7; cdr3_aa: CASSPGQGYEQYF; cdr3_nt: TGTGCCAGCAGTCCTGGACAGGGCTACGAGCAGTACTTC
clone_size: .; d_call: TRBD1; v_call: TRBV7-9; j_call: TRBJ1-1; cdr3_aa: CASSKQTGENTEAFF; cdr3_nt: TGTGCCAGCAGCAAACAGACAGGGGAGAACACTGAAGCTTTCTTT
clone_size: .; d_call: TRBD1; v_call: TRBV7-9; j_call: TRBJ2-5; cdr3_aa: CASSLTTWLGQGTRETQYF; cdr3_nt: TGTGCCAGCAGCTTAACAACCTGGCTGGGACAGGGGACGCGAGAGACCCAGTACTTC
clone_size: .; d_call: .; v_call: TRBV5-6; j_call: TRBJ2-7; cdr3_aa: CASSGPDRGVHEQYF; cdr3_nt: TGTGCCAGCAGCGGACCGGACAGAGGGGTACACGAGCAGTACTTC
clone_size: .; d_call: TRBD2; v_call: TRBV4-2; j_call: TRBJ2-7; cdr3_aa: CASRAGTSLYYEQYF; cdr3_nt: TGTGCCAGCAGGGCCGGGACTAGCTTATACTACGAGCAGTACTTC
clone_size: .; d_call: TRBD1; v_call: TRBV5-1; j_call: TRBJ1-1; cdr3_aa: CASSLGQGATEAFF; cdr3_nt: TGCGCCAGCAGCTTGGGACAGGGTGCCACTGAAGCTTTCTTT
clone_size: .; d_call: .; v_call: TRBV9; j_call: TRBJ2-1; cdr3_aa: CASSAHSYNEQFF; cdr3_nt: TGTGCCAGCAGCGCACACAGCTACAATGAGCAGTTCTTC
clone_size: once; d_call: .; v_call: TRBV19; j_call: TRBJ1-1; cdr3_aa: CAVGGGFAEAFF; cdr3_nt: TGTGCCGTAGGGGGTGGTTTCGCTGAAGCTTTCTTT
clone_size: .; d_call: .; v_call: TRBV6-1; j_call: TRBJ2-7; cdr3_aa: CASWGLYEQYF; cdr3_nt: TGTGCCAGCTGGGGCCTCTACGAGCAGTACTTC
clone_size: .; d_call: TRBD1; v_call: TRBV5-1; j_call: TRBJ2-7; cdr3_aa: CASSPGQWGPYEQYF; cdr3_nt: TGCGCCAGCAGCCCGGGACAGTGGGGACCCTACGAGCAGTACTTC
clone_size: .; d_call: .; v_call: TRBV7-9; j_call: TRBJ1-1; cdr3_aa: CASSLETGAEAFF; cdr3_nt: TGTGCCAGCAGCTTAGAGACGGGCGCTGAAGCTTTCTTT
clone_size: .; d_call: .; v_call: TRBV7-2; j_call: TRBJ2-7; cdr3_aa: CASSFSGTPYEQYF; cdr3_nt: TGTGCCAGCAGCTTTTCCGGGACACCGTACGAGCAGTACTTC
clone_size: .; d_call: TRBD2; v_call: TRBV29-1; j_call: TRBJ2-5; cdr3_aa: CSLMGGETQYF; cdr3_nt: TGCAGCCTAATGGGGGGGGAGACCCAGTACTTC
clone_size: .; d_call: .; v_call: TRBV5-4; j_call: TRBJ2-5; cdr3_aa: CASSSPGTPEEETQYF; cdr3_nt: TGTGCCAGCAGCTCGCCCGGGACCCCGGAGGAGGAGACCCAGTACTTC
clone_size: once; d_call: .; v_call: TRBV7-7; j_call: TRBJ1-1; cdr3_aa: CASSPVLNTEAFF; cdr3_nt: TGTGCCAGCAGCCCCGTACTGAACACTGAAGCTTTCTTT
clone_size: .; d_call: .; v_call: TRBV16; j_call: TRBJ2-7; cdr3_aa: CASSQGGGPGEQYF; cdr3_nt: TGTGCCAGCAGCCAAGGTGGAGGGCCGGGAGAGCAGTACTTC
clone_size: .; d_call: TRBD2; v_call: TRBV27; j_call: TRBJ2-1; cdr3_aa: CASSSGTSGLNEQFF; cdr3_nt: TGTGCCAGCAGTTCTGGGACTAGCGGTCTCAATGAGCAGTTCTTC
clone_size: .; d_call: .; v_call: TRBV6-5; j_call: TRBJ2-1; cdr3_aa: CASSYQGRGNDNEQFF; cdr3_nt: TGTGCCAGCAGTTACCAGGGCAGGGGTAATGACAATGAGCAGTTCTTC
clone_size: .; d_call: .; v_call: TRBV29-1; j_call: TRBJ1-1; cdr3_aa: CSVEGELAEAFF; cdr3_nt: TGCAGCGTGGAGGGGGAACTGGCTGAAGCTTTCTTT
clone_size: .; d_call: TRBD1; v_call: TRBV11-2; j_call: TRBJ2-7; cdr3_aa: CASSPWDRQYF; cdr3_nt: TGTGCCAGCAGCCCTTGGGACAGGCAGTACTTC